These 17 T cell receptor beta chains were all obtained from the same sample, sequenced in a study of cytomegalovirus exposure and HLA in healthy donors. Primers for the PCR totalled 60 Vbeta and 13 Jbeta. The protocol was immunoSEQ multiplex PCR, while the TCRdb copy is restricted to in-frame clones and leaves out a portion. Of 80,000 to 100,000 clones in the sample, 80% to 85% were seen once. Sequenced input: PBMCs. The source of these receptors is a man aged 35-49 years in good health and CMV-seronegative.

The gene calls are TRBV4-1 and TRBJ1-4, with TRBD1 as a possible D gene (5 bases). The germline V and J ends were trimmed by 1 base and 11 bases, with 17 bases remaining between them. The CDR3 contains 15 residues. Germline V gene sequence: CDR1 MGHRA, CDR2 YSYEKL. CDR3 sequence: CASSQGQRGAGKLFF. CDR3 bases: TGCGCCAGCAGCCAAGGTCAAAGGGGCGCGGGGAAACTGTTTTTT.

V gene TRBV5-1 combines with J gene TRBJ2-6, with D possibly matching TRBD1 (5 bases). Germline V gives CDR1 SGHRS, CDR2 YFSETQ. V dropped 7 bases and J dropped 2 bases, with 10 bases sitting between them. CDR3 length: 14 residues. The CDR3 sequence: CASSMTAGANVLTF. The CDR3 DNA follows: TGCGCCAGCTCGATGACAGCTGGGGCCAACGTCCTGACTTTC.

The sample holds one count of this clone. V and J are TRBV4-3 and TRBJ1-2; TRBD1 might be the D (6 bases). CDR1 is LGHNA, CDR2 YSLEER, per germline. This CDR3 is 17 amino acids long. The V end was cut by 4 bases, the J end by 4 bases, with 22 bases between. Here the CDR3 DNA reads TGCGCCAGCAGCCTTGGGGGCAGGGGAGCTGGCGGCTATGGCTACACCTTC. Protein product: CASSLGGRGAGGYGYTF.

The chain employs TRBV7-6 and TRBJ1-2; TRBD1 matches 10 bases. The V segment lost 3 bases and the J segment 3 bases; nucleotides outside the gene matches: 10. The CDR3 is 17 amino acids. The V gene's germline CDR1 is SGHVS and CDR2 FNYEAQ. In nucleotides, the CDR3 is TGTGCCAGCAGCTTTCGGGACAGGGGATGGCATGACTATGGCTACACCTTC. Translating it yields CASSFRDRGWHDYGYTF.

The chain has TRBV28 and TRBJ1-1, with a tentative D call TRBD1 (5 bases). V lost 6 bases, J lost 3 bases, and 14 bases lay in between. There are 14 residues in the CDR3. CDR1 is MDHEN, CDR2 SYDVKM, per germline. The CDR3 reads CASSMGGGHTEAFF. The CDR3 DNA is TGTGCCAGCAGCATGGGGGGAGGGCACACTGAAGCTTTCTTT.

V is TRBV2 and J is TRBJ1-3; TRBD1 is a possible D gene (6 bases). V shed 2 bases and J shed 2 bases, with 10 bases lying between them. Germline V gene sequence: CDR1 SNHLY, CDR2 FYNNEI. The CDR3 covers 15 residues. This chain's CDR3 is CASSETGIPGNTIYF. The CDR3 coding sequence is TGTGCCAGCAGTGAAACAGGGATCCCTGGAAACACCATATATTTT.

The chain recombines TRBV6-5 with TRBJ2-2, with D perhaps TRBD1 (6 bases). Germline CDR1 and CDR2: MNHEY and SVGAGI. Trimming pared 5 bases from V and 4 bases from J, leaving 11 bases between. The CDR3 totals 14 residues. The CDR3 nucleotides read TGTGCCAGCAGTAACACAGGGTCCACCGGGGAGCTGTTTTTT. It encodes CASSNTGSTGELFF.

The chain recombines TRBV16 with TRBJ1-2; TRBD1 matches at 7 bases. Germline V gene lookup returns CDR1 KGHSY and CDR2 FQNENV. The V gene end was trimmed by 2 bases and the J gene end by 7 bases; junction bases not matched to a gene: 4. This CDR3 has 13 amino acids. CDR3 sequence: CASSQLGGLGYTF. The DNA for the CDR3 is TGTGCCAGCAGCCAACTAGGGGGCCTTGGCTACACCTTC. Supplemented by reference TRBV16 and TRBJ1-2, the full variable domain reads GEEVAQTPKHLVRGEGQKAKLYCAPIKGHSYVFWYQQVLKNEFKFLISFQNENVFDETGMPKERFSAKCLPNSPCSLEIQATKLEDSAVYFCASSQLGGLGYTFGSGTRLTVV.

This clone has a handful of counts. V gene TRBV5-4 combines with J gene TRBJ2-4; D might be TRBD1 (5 bases). CDR3 length: 18 amino acids. V shed 4 bases and J shed 8 bases, with 28 bases lying between them. Germline V gene lookup returns CDR1 SGHNT and CDR2 YYREEE (reference sequence). CDR3 bases: TGTGCCAGCAGCAGATACGTAGGACAAGCTTCACCTAGGGACATTCAGTACTTC. Protein: CASSRYVGQASPRDIQYF. Full variable domain (remainder filled in from reference TRBV5-4 and TRBJ2-4): ETGVTQSPTHLIKTRGQQVTLRCSSQSGHNTVSWYQQALGQGPQFIFQYYREEENGRGNFPPRFSGLQFPNYSSELNVNALELDDSALYLCASSRYVGQASPRDIQYFGAGTRLSVL.

J is TRBJ1-3 and V is TRBV2; D is uncertain. V lost 1 base and J 7 bases, leaving 11 bases between the germline ends. Germline V gene sequence: CDR1 SNHLY, CDR2 FYNNEI. The CDR3 is 14 residues long. The CDR3 sequence is CASSEVLSGNTIYF. In nucleotides, the CDR3 is TGTGCCAGCAGTGAAGTCCTCTCGGGGAACACCATATATTTT.

This clone was seen once. The J gene is TRBJ2-1, the V gene TRBV28; 8 bases are a match to TRBD2. The CDR3 totals 18 residues. The V gene end was trimmed by 6 bases and the J gene end by 1 base; junction bases not matched to a gene: 14. In germline, CDR1 is MDHEN, CDR2 SYDVKM. The CDR3 sequence: CASRIALIAGSSYNEQFF. In DNA, the CDR3 is TGTGCCAGCAGGATAGCGCTCATAGCGGGGAGTTCCTACAATGAGCAGTTCTTC.

Remarks on this clone: A read error may produce the germline difference seen at one junction end. The chain carries TRBV7-9 and TRBJ1-4, with 7 bases lining up with TRBD1. CDR1 SEHNR and CDR2 FQNEAQ come from the germline V gene (reference sequence). The length of the CDR3 is 16 residues. CDR3 bases: TGTTCCAGCAGCTTTGACCCCGGGACAGCAAATGAAAAACTGTTTTTT. It encodes CSSSFDPGTANEKLFF. Based on the CDR3 plus reference TRBV7-9 and TRBJ1-4, the full variable domain is DTGVSQNPRHKITKRGQNVTFRCDPISEHNRLYWYRQTLGQGPEFLTYFQNEAQLEKSRLLSDRFSAERPKGSFSTLEIQRTEQGDSAMYLCSSSFDPGTANEKLFFGSGTQLSVL.

V and J are TRBV5-1 and TRBJ1-2; D is ambiguous. Germline values: CDR1 SGHRS, CDR2 YFSETQ. V lost 0 bases and J lost 9, with 9 bases in between. There are 12 residues in the CDR3. The CDR3 is CASSLEARSYTF. CDR3 in DNA: TGCGCCAGCAGCTTGGAAGCTAGAAGCTACACCTTC.

This rearrangement joins TRBV28 to TRBJ1-2, with TRBD1 matching over 8 bases. The CDR3 extends over 14 amino acids. Germline V gene sequence: CDR1 MDHEN, CDR2 SYDVKM. The trim removed 3 bases at V and 4 bases at J, leaving 4 bases unmatched. CDR3 residues: CASSFGQGAYGYTF. The DNA of the CDR3 is TGTGCCAGCAGTTTCGGGCAGGGGGCCTATGGCTACACCTTC.

The V call is TRBV7-2, the J call TRBJ2-5, with D possibly matching TRBD2 (5 bases). The J call is uncertain, as TRBJ2-7 better fits the DNA end. CDR1 is SGHTA and CDR2 is FQGNSA in the germline V gene. This CDR3 contains 13 residues. The CDR3 nucleotides are TGTGCCAGCAGCTTAGGAGGGAGAACCGAGCAGTACTTC. Residues: CASSLGGRTEQYF.

The J gene is TRBJ2-3, the V gene TRBV7-2; no clear D. Trimming cost V 1 base and J 3 bases, with 5 bases left between them. The germline gives CDR1 SGHTA, CDR2 FQGNSA. This CDR3 is 13 amino acids long. The CDR3 nucleotides read TGTGCCAGCAGCTTAGATATTACAGATACGCAGTATTTT. Encoded protein: CASSLDITDTQYF.

The rearrangement links TRBV7-6 to TRBJ1-6; no clear D. V shed 2 bases and J shed 6 bases, with 14 bases lying between them. This CDR3 has 16 amino acids. Per the germline V gene, CDR1 is SGHVS and CDR2 is FNYEAQ. CDR3 sequence (DNA): TGTGCCAGCAGCTTACTCGAGGGATCCCTTAATTCACCCCTCCACTTT. Translated: CASSLLEGSLNSPLHF.